This passage covers 2 T cell receptor beta chains from one sample sequenced in a study of technical replicates of blood from a few donors. Clones were sequenced by immunoSEQ multiplex PCR, and TCRdb holds only the in-frame ones, with some missing. The sample has about 9,400 clones; 91% are singletons. The sample taken for sequencing was PBMCs. The receptor set was obtained from a human donor in good health.

The rearrangement uses TRBV29-1 and TRBJ2-5; D call uncertain. The CDR3 totals 13 residues. V was pared by 4 bases and J by 2 bases, with 11 bases between. Germline values: CDR1 SQVTM, CDR2 ANQGSEA. CDR3 DNA sequence: TGCAGCGTTGCCACCCTAAATCAAGAGACCCAGTACTTC. Translated, it gives CSVATLNQETQYF.

The chain carries TRBV9 and TRBJ1-1; D is unclear. Germline CDR1 SGDLS, CDR2 YYNGEE. The CDR3 runs 13 residues. V lost 7 bases to trimming and J lost 0 bases, with 10 bases between them. Here the CDR3 reads CASQAEVNTEAFF. For the CDR3, the DNA is TGTGCCAGCCAGGCAGAAGTGAACACTGAAGCTTTCTTT.